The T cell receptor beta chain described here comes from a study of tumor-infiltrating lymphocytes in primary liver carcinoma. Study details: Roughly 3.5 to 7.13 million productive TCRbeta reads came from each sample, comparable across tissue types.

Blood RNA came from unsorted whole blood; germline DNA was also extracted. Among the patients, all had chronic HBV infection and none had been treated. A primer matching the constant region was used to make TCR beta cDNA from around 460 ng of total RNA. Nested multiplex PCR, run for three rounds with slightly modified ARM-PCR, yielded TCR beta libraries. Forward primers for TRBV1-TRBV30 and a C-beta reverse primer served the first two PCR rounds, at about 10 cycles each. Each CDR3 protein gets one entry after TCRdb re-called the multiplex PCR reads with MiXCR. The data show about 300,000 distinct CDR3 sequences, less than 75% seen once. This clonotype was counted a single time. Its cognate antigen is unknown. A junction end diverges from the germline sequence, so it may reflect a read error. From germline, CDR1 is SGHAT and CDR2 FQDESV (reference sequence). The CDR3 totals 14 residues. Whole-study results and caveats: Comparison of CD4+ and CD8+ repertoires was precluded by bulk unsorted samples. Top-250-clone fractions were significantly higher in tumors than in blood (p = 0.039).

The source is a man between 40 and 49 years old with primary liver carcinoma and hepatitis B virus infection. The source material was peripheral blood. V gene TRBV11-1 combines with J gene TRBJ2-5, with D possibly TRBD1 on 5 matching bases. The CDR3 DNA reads TGCGCCACAAGGGGAAACAGGCTCCAAGAGGCCCAGTACTTC. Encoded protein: CATRGNRLQEAQYF.